Listed here are 31 T cell receptor beta chains from one sample, sequenced in a study of blood T cell repertoires in COVID-19. Libraries were prepared by immunoSEQ multiplex PCR; TCRdb keeps only in-frame clonotypes and omits some of them. Of some 100,000 clones listed, roughly 83% are singletons. Sample: peripheral blood. Receptors originate from a human donor in a cohort sampled during active COVID-19.

The DNA of the CDR3 is TGTGCCAGCAGTTTGCCGAGCTCCTACGAGCAGTACTTC. Protein product: CASSLPSSYEQYF. The chain combines TRBV6-2 or TRBV6-3 with TRBJ2-7, with D unresolved. The germline CDR1 and CDR2 sequences are MNHEY and SVGEGT. The length of the CDR3 is 13 residues. Between the trimmed V and J ends, which lost 4 bases and 0 bases, there was a span of 7 bases.

The chain couples TRBV20-1 to TRBJ2-7, with 7 bases lining up with TRBD1. The V gene end was trimmed by 6 bases and the J gene end by 9 bases; junction bases not matched to a gene: 8. This CDR3 region has 11 residues. Germline V gene data show CDR1 as DFQATT and CDR2 as SNEGSKA (reference sequence). CDR3 loop: CSAPDRSRQYF. CDR3 nucleotides: TGCAGTGCCCCGGACAGGTCACGGCAGTACTTC.

The chain links TRBV9 to TRBJ2-1; 12 bases match TRBD2. The J segment lost 8 bases and the V segment lost 3 bases, leaving 6 bases of the junction unmatched. CDR1 and CDR2 from the germline V gene are SGDLS and YYNGEE. This CDR3 comprises 15 residues. This CDR3 is CASSETSGGLYEQFF. The CDR3 bases are TGTGCCAGCAGCGAGACTAGCGGGGGTCTCTATGAGCAGTTCTTC.

This chain joins TRBV5-4 and TRBJ2-5; TRBD2 might be the D (5 bases). The germline gives CDR1 SGHNT, CDR2 YYREEE (reference sequence). The V end lost 2 bases, the J end lost 7 bases, and 12 bases lay between the germline ends. The CDR3 covers 13 residues. The chain's CDR3 is CASSLLTEGTQYF. The DNA for the CDR3 is TGTGCCAGCAGCTTACTCACCGAGGGGACCCAGTACTTC.

V usage is TRBV6-5 and J usage is TRBJ2-2; 7 bases match TRBD1. The ends lost 2 bases at V and 7 bases at J; junction bases unmatched: 7. The CDR3 totals 15 residues. Looked up from germline, CDR1 is MNHEY and CDR2 is SVGAGI. The CDR3 DNA sequence: TGTGCCAGCAGTTACGGGAACAGGGGAAACGGGGAGCTGTTTTTT. It specifies CASSYGNRGNGELFF.

The V call is TRBV4-2, the J call TRBJ2-7; 8 bases agree with TRBD1. This CDR3 region has 14 residues. CDR1 and CDR2 (germline): LGHNA, YNFKEQ. J was trimmed by 4 bases and V by 2 bases; bases with no gene match: 4. In nucleotides, the CDR3 is TGTGCCAGCAGCCAAAACCAGGGGGCGTACGAGCAGTACTTC. Its translation is CASSQNQGAYEQYF.

The CDR3 region is CASSLGREYNEQFF. In DNA form, the CDR3 reads TGTGCCAGCAGCTTAGGGCGGGAATACAATGAGCAGTTCTTC. J is TRBJ2-1 and V is TRBV7-6, with D possibly TRBD2 on 6 matching bases. The V end was cut by 1 base, the J end by 4 bases, with 8 bases between. This CDR3 is 14 amino acids long. Germline values: CDR1 SGHVS, CDR2 FNYEAQ.

The rearrangement uses TRBV29-1 and TRBJ2-7; 7 nucleotides line up with TRBD2. The V gene end was trimmed by 4 bases and the J gene end by 5 bases; junction bases not matched to a gene: 8. The CDR3 is 13 residues long. Germline V gene data show CDR1 as SQVTM and CDR2 as ANQGSEA. The CDR3 protein is CSVGGGFVHEQYF. CDR3 DNA sequence: TGCAGCGTTGGGGGGGGGTTCGTCCACGAGCAGTACTTC.

This chain uses TRBV7-9 with TRBJ1-1, with TRBD1 identical over 9 bases. There are 16 residues in the CDR3. Germline V gene data show CDR1 as SEHNR and CDR2 as FQNEAQ (reference sequence). With V trimmed by 5 bases and J by 5 bases, 12 bases remained unmatched. The chain's CDR3 is CASSARSGTGNTEAFF. CDR3 nucleotides: TGTGCCAGCAGCGCTCGTTCCGGGACAGGGAATACTGAAGCTTTCTTT.

The V gene is TRBV5-4, the J gene TRBJ2-3, with 11 bases identical to TRBD2. This CDR3 region has 15 residues. With 5 bases clipped from V and 5 bases from J, the junction kept 7 bases outside the gene matches. Germline V gene data show CDR1 as SGHNT and CDR2 as YYREEE (reference sequence). The CDR3 protein is CASRRLAGREDTQYF. The DNA of the CDR3 is TGTGCCAGCAGACGACTAGCGGGACGGGAAGATACGCAGTATTTT. The whole variable domain, filled in from reference TRBV5-4 and TRBJ2-3, reads ETGVTQSPTHLIKTRGQQVTLRCSSQSGHNTVSWYQQALGQGPQFIFQYYREEENGRGNFPPRFSGLQFPNYSSELNVNALELDDSALYLCASRRLAGREDTQYFGPGTRLTVL.

The gene calls are TRBV5-4 and TRBJ2-5; D is possibly TRBD2 (6 bases). Germline lookup yields CDR1 SGHNT and CDR2 YYREEE (reference sequence). This CDR3 spans 15 amino acids. V shed 3 bases and J shed 2 bases, with 14 bases lying between them. This CDR3 reads CASSSAGSGQETQYF. The CDR3, as DNA: TGTGCCAGCAGCTCCGCGGGGAGCGGACAAGAGACCCAGTACTTC.

This clone was found once. The chain uses TRBV12-3 or TRBV12-4 and TRBJ2-7; possibly TRBD1 for D (6 bases). The CDR3 has 13 residues. V was trimmed by 6 bases and J by 2 bases, leaving 11 bases between them. In nucleotides, the CDR3 is TGTGCCAGCAGGGTACAGGGCCCCTACGAGCAGTACTTC. This translates into CASRVQGPYEQYF.

The chain employs TRBV29-1 and TRBJ2-5; D perhaps matches TRBD2 (7 bases). CDR3 length equals 13 residues. Germline CDR1 and CDR2: SQVTM and ANQGSEA. V lost 5 bases to trimming and J lost 5 bases, with 15 bases between them. As DNA, the CDR3 is TGCAGCGTTCGAGGGGGGGTATCGGAGACCCAGTACTTC. Translation gives CSVRGGVSETQYF.

This clone was picked up one time. The rearrangement links TRBV6-2 or TRBV6-3 to TRBJ2-3; D remains unclear. This CDR3 contains 13 residues. Germline-derived CDR1 and CDR2 are MNHEY and SVGEGT. V lost 2 bases, J lost 4 bases, and 7 bases lay in between. The CDR3 sequence: CASSYTVADTQYF. CDR3 bases: TGTGCCAGCAGTTACACAGTTGCAGATACGCAGTATTTT.

The V gene is TRBV28, the J gene TRBJ2-1, with 8 positions matching TRBD1. J gave up 0 bases and V 5 bases, and 6 bases lay outside the gene matches. The V gene's germline CDR1 is MDHEN and CDR2 SYDVKM. This CDR3 spans 16 amino acids. This CDR3 is CASSRGGTGSYNEQFF. CDR3 nucleotide sequence: TGTGCCAGCAGTCGAGGGGGGACAGGCTCCTACAATGAGCAGTTCTTC.

The chain combines TRBV13 with TRBJ2-3; 7 bases align to TRBD2. Per germline, CDR1 PRHDT and CDR2 FYEKMQ (reference sequence). J gave up 1 base and V 4 bases, and 8 bases lay outside the gene matches. The CDR3 spans 16 residues. As DNA, the CDR3 is TGTGCCAGCAGCTCCTCTAGGGGACTACGCACAGATACGCAGTATTTT. Translating it yields CASSSSRGLRTDTQYF.

The V call is TRBV6-2 or TRBV6-3, the J call TRBJ1-4, with D uncertain. CDR3 length equals 14 residues. Germline CDR1 MNHEY, CDR2 SVGEGT. V lost 0 bases and J 7 bases, leaving 9 bases between the germline ends. The CDR3 here is CASSYSGPGEKLFF. The CDR3, as DNA: TGTGCCAGCAGTTACTCTGGCCCGGGTGAAAAACTGTTTTTT.

In its sample, this clone was seen a few times. The rearrangement links TRBV25-1 to TRBJ1-2, with 9 bases that match TRBD1. The CDR3 spans 12 residues. Germline lookup yields CDR1 MGHDK and CDR2 SYGVNS. Losses at the gene ends were 7 bases for V and 6 bases for J; bases not matched to a gene: 3. The CDR3 spells CASIGQGNGYTF. For the CDR3, the DNA is TGTGCCAGCATCGGACAGGGGAATGGCTACACCTTC.

The chain carries TRBV10-1 and TRBJ2-1; D unclear. The CDR3 sequence is 14 residues long. The germline CDR1 and CDR2 sequences are WNHNN and SYGVQD (reference sequence). Trimming took off 6 bases at V and 2 bases at J, with 11 bases between the two ends. The CDR3 region is CASSYFSTYNEQFF. CDR3 coding DNA: TGCGCCAGCAGCTACTTTAGCACCTACAATGAGCAGTTCTTC.

The CDR3: CASSLITGGVRGGPEQYF. The CDR3 region has the DNA TGTGCCAGCAGCTTGATAACAGGGGGCGTCCGGGGAGGGCCCGAGCAGTACTTC. The gene calls are TRBV5-6 and TRBJ2-7, with 9 nucleotides matching TRBD1. The length of the CDR3 is 18 residues. Germline lookup yields CDR1 SGHDT and CDR2 YYEEEE. V lost 1 base, J lost 6 bases, and 17 bases stayed unmatched. Drawing the rest from reference TRBV5-6 and TRBJ2-7, the complete variable domain is DAGVTQSPTHLIKTRGQQVTLRCSPKSGHDTVSWYQQALGQGPQFIFQYYEEEERQRGNFPDRFSGHQFPNYSSELNVNALLLGDSALYLCASSLITGGVRGGPEQYFGPGTRLTVT.

This rearrangement joins TRBV28 to TRBJ2-7; D is uncertain. Germline assignment: CDR1 MDHEN and CDR2 SYDVKM. V shed 7 bases and J shed 3 bases, with 13 bases lying between them. The CDR3 runs to 13 residues. CDR3 DNA: TGTGCCAGCATTGGTATCACTAACTACGAGCAGTACTTC. Translated: CASIGITNYEQYF.

V gene TRBV29-1 combines with J gene TRBJ2-1; D gene ambiguous. CDR3 size: 11 residues. Germline-derived CDR1 and CDR2 are SQVTM and ANQGSEA. Trimming removed 4 bases from V and 8 bases from J, with 9 bases in between. The chain's CDR3 is CSVGFRDEQFF. The CDR3 DNA follows: TGCAGCGTTGGATTCCGGGATGAGCAGTTCTTC.

The chain is built from TRBV6-5 and TRBJ2-7, with a weak D call TRBD2 (6 bases). The CDR3 is 14 residues long. V was pared by 4 bases and J by 4 bases, with 14 bases between. Germline loops: CDR1 MNHEY, CDR2 SVGAGI. This CDR3 reads CASSLGNGGYEQYF. The CDR3 nucleotides are TGTGCCAGCAGTTTGGGGAATGGGGGGTACGAGCAGTACTTC.

The chain links TRBV6-6 to TRBJ2-3, with 8 bases fitting TRBD2. The CDR3 runs 15 residues. The germline CDR1 and CDR2 sequences are MNHNY and SVGAGI (reference sequence). V gave up 6 bases and J gave up 5 bases; unmatched junction bases: 10. In nucleotides, the CDR3 is TGTGCCAGCAGGCCCTCCGGGACTAGGGGAGATACGCAGTATTTT. Protein: CASRPSGTRGDTQYF.

The V and J genes are TRBV28 and TRBJ2-7; possible D gene TRBD1, 6 bases. Germline V lookup: CDR1 MDHEN, CDR2 SYDVKM. This CDR3 region has 14 residues. The V and J ends lost 3 bases and 0 bases respectively, with 9 bases between them. The CDR3 DNA is TGTGCCAGCAGTTTCGGACAGAGCTCCTACGAGCAGTACTTC. This codes for CASSFGQSSYEQYF.

The chain recombines TRBV7-2 with TRBJ2-7; 10 nucleotides agree with TRBD2. Germline loops: CDR1 SGHTA, CDR2 FQGNSA. Losses at the gene ends were 1 base for V and 7 bases for J; bases not matched to a gene: 10. This CDR3 region has 16 residues. The CDR3 reads CASSLDSLAGGREQYF. DNA for the CDR3: TGTGCCAGCAGCTTAGATTCGTTAGCGGGGGGCCGAGAGCAGTACTTC.

The chain is built from TRBV7-2 and TRBJ2-7; perhaps TRBD1 as D (5 bases). Trimming left V 5 bases short and J 2 bases short, with 13 bases between. The CDR3 covers 14 residues. Germline V gene data show CDR1 as SGHTA and CDR2 as FQGNSA. The CDR3 nucleotides read TGTGCCAGCAGCCCCAGGGCAGGGCCCTACGAGCAGTACTTC. It specifies CASSPRAGPYEQYF.

V and J are TRBV27 and TRBJ1-2; 8 bases fit TRBD1. Germline V gives CDR1 MNHEY, CDR2 SMNVEV (reference sequence). The CDR3 contains 16 residues. V shed 5 bases and J 3 bases; nucleotides not matched to a gene: 11. The CDR3 is CASSPVGQANYYGYTF. The CDR3 bases are TGTGCCAGCAGTCCCGTGGGACAGGCGAACTACTATGGCTACACCTTC.

This chain connects TRBV2 to TRBJ1-5, with D hard to call. CDR3 length: 14 amino acids. Trimming stripped 0 bases from V and 5 bases from J, with 8 bases between. From germline, CDR1 is SNHLY and CDR2 FYNNEI. The CDR3 region is CASSEATEYQPQHF. The CDR3 DNA sequence: TGTGCCAGCAGTGAAGCCACAGAATATCAGCCCCAGCATTTT.

J is TRBJ2-7 and V is TRBV19; D is possibly TRBD1 (6 bases). The CDR3 spans 13 residues. V shed 4 bases and J shed 6 bases, with 13 bases lying between them. Germline CDR1 and CDR2: LNHDA and SQIVND (reference sequence). CDR3: CASSTISGVEQYF. In DNA, the CDR3 is TGTGCCAGTAGTACAATATCAGGGGTCGAGCAGTACTTC.

The chain is built from TRBV19 and TRBJ1-1; the D gene is possibly TRBD1 (6 bases). V was clipped by 9 bases and J by 1 base, with 12 bases between them. The CDR3 consists of 13 residues. From germline, CDR1 is LNHDA and CDR2 SQIVND (reference sequence). The CDR3 bases are TGTGCCAGCACGCGGGGGGCGAACACTGAAGCTTTCTTT. Protein: CASTRGANTEAFF.